These 31 T cell receptor beta chains originate from one sample sequenced in a study of early T cells in non-severe SARS-CoV-2 infection. TCRdb redid the calling of the 5' RACE reads with MiXCR, one entry per CDR3 protein. The sample gives tens of thousands of distinct CDR3 sequences, roughly 16% of which show up once; around 12% is in the top ten. Sequenced material: whole blood. The receptors derive from an adult who was a healthcare worker with PCR-confirmed SARS-CoV-2 infection or an uninfected control (not recorded which).

In its sample, this clonotype was seen many times. The rearrangement uses TRBV6-5 and TRBJ2-3; D gene unclear. Germline assignment: CDR1 MNHEY and CDR2 SVGAGI. Trimming cost V 4 bases and J 0 bases, with 11 bases left between them. The CDR3 runs 15 residues. The CDR3 loop reads CASSLSLHSTDTQYF. CDR3 DNA: TGTGCCAGCAGTTTAAGTCTCCACAGCACAGATACGCAGTATTTT.

The table lists this clonotype with a few counts. J is TRBJ2-1 and V is TRBV30; 8 positions match TRBD1. Unmatched junction bases numbered 13, after V lost 5 bases and J lost 7 bases. Germline V gene data show CDR1 as GTSNPN and CDR2 as SVGIG (reference sequence). This CDR3 spans 15 amino acids. The CDR3 spells CAWRRTDRDENEQFF. In DNA, the CDR3 is TGTGCCTGGCGTCGAACGGACAGGGATGAAAATGAGCAGTTCTTC.

This clonotype was seen a handful of times. This rearrangement joins TRBV19 to TRBJ2-2, with D possibly TRBD1 on 6 matching bases. Trimming shortened V by 6 bases and J by 7 bases, and 12 bases separated the two germline ends. There are 13 residues in the CDR3. Germline V gene sequence: CDR1 LNHDA, CDR2 SQIVND (reference sequence). CDR3 amino acids: CASSIQGFGELFF. CDR3 nucleotide sequence: TGTGCCAGTAGCATACAGGGTTTCGGGGAGCTGTTTTTT.

This clonotype was observed a handful of times. This chain uses TRBV5-1 with TRBJ2-1, with TRBD2 identical over 11 bases. Germline CDR1 SGHRS, CDR2 YFSETQ. After removal of 4 bases from V and 6 bases from J, the junction contained 9 bases not matched to a gene. The CDR3 consists of 16 residues. CDR3 nucleotides: TGCGCCAGCAGCCCCCCCTCTAGCGGGGGGAGCAATGAGCAGTTCTTC. Its translation: CASSPPSSGGSNEQFF.

V usage is TRBV29-1 and J usage is TRBJ2-3; D is ambiguous. CDR3 length: 13 residues. The V gene's germline CDR1 is SQVTM and CDR2 ANQGSEA. The V end lost 5 bases, the J end lost 0 bases, and 9 bases lay between the germline ends. The CDR3 sequence: CSVRGSSTDTQYF. CDR3 nucleotide sequence: TGCAGCGTTCGCGGTTCTAGCACAGATACGCAGTATTTT.

V usage is TRBV6-1 and J usage is TRBJ2-1, with D maybe TRBD2 (6 bases). V was cut by 2 bases and J by 9 bases, with 20 bases left in between. This CDR3 is built from 16 residues. CDR1 and CDR2 from the germline V gene are MNHNS and SASEGT. CDR3 residues: CASSESTGYGAGEQFF. CDR3 DNA sequence: TGTGCCAGCAGTGAATCAACGGGGTACGGAGCGGGTGAGCAGTTCTTC.

The rearrangement uses TRBV5-1 and TRBJ2-2, with 7 bases fitting TRBD2. V shed 4 bases and J 6 bases; nucleotides not matched to a gene: 3. CDR3 length: 13 residues. Germline V lookup: CDR1 SGHRS, CDR2 YFSETQ. In DNA form, the CDR3 reads TGCGCCAGCAGCGCGGGAGCGTCCGGGGAGCTGTTTTTT. It encodes CASSAGASGELFF.

The chain uses TRBV12-3 or TRBV12-4 and TRBJ1-2, with 7 bases matching TRBD1. J lost 2 bases, V lost 7 bases, and 7 bases had no gene match. This CDR3 region has 14 residues. Here the CDR3 reads CASTRQGNNYGYTF. CDR3 DNA: TGTGCCAGCACCCGACAGGGCAACAACTATGGCTACACCTTC.

V usage is TRBV12-3 or TRBV12-4 and J usage is TRBJ1-1; weak D call: TRBD1 (6 bases). The germline V and J ends were trimmed by 6 bases and 5 bases, with 10 bases remaining between them. The CDR3 runs 12 residues. This CDR3 is CASRTRGTEAFF. CDR3 DNA sequence: TGTGCCAGCAGGACCAGGGGAACTGAAGCTTTCTTT.

In this sample, this clonotype turned up a few times. The CDR3, as DNA: TGTGCCAGCAGTTTAACAGGGGGCTCGTTCGAGCAGTACTTC. Translation: CASSLTGGSFEQYF. The rearrangement links TRBV27 to TRBJ2-7; TRBD1 aligns across 9 bases. V dropped 2 bases and J dropped 6; count of bases not matched to a gene: 5. The CDR3 runs 14 residues. From germline, CDR1 is MNHEY and CDR2 SMNVEV (reference sequence).

The chain recombines TRBV19 with TRBJ2-1; TRBD2 aligns across 8 bases. V lost 1 base to trimming and J lost 8 bases; unmatched junction nucleotides: 4. The CDR3 has 14 amino acids. The germline gives CDR1 LNHDA, CDR2 SQIVND (reference sequence). The CDR3 DNA reads as TGTGCCAGTAGTATAGGCCGGGAGGGCGATGAGCAGTTCTTC. Amino acids: CASSIGREGDEQFF.

This chain connects TRBV28 to TRBJ1-1; a possible D gene is TRBD1 (5 bases). This CDR3 has 12 amino acids. V lost 4 bases and J lost 10, with 13 bases in between. Looked up from germline, CDR1 is MDHEN and CDR2 is SYDVKM. This CDR3 reads CASSSPGVAAFF. DNA for the CDR3: TGTGCCAGCAGTTCCCCGGGGGTAGCAGCTTTCTTT.

There are a few counts of this clonotype. The chain uses TRBV9 and TRBJ1-3; D uncertain. Per germline, CDR1 SGDLS and CDR2 YYNGEE. The ends were cut back, 2 bases at V and 2 bases at J, with 8 bases in the middle. The CDR3 is made up of 14 amino acids. In nucleotides, the CDR3 is TGTGCCAGCAGCGTTACCCGAGCTGGAAACACCATATATTTT. Its protein is CASSVTRAGNTIYF.

Regarding this clonotype: The junction does not match germline at one end; this may be a read error. The chain has TRBV9 and TRBJ2-7, with D tentatively TRBD1 (7 bases). The germline V gene has CDR1 SGDLS and CDR2 YYNGEE. CDR3 length: 14 amino acids. CDR3 sequence reads: CASSPTGERGTAMF. CDR3 DNA: TGTGCCAGCAGCCCTACGGGGGAAAGGGGGACAGCAATGTTC.

The rearrangement uses TRBV4-1 and TRBJ1-2; 7 bases fit TRBD1. This CDR3 region has 16 residues. V was pared by 1 base and J by 4 bases, with 9 bases of the junction left unmatched. From germline, CDR1 is MGHRA and CDR2 YSYEKL. The CDR3 sequence is CASSQVPGTAFYGYTF. CDR3 DNA: TGCGCCAGCAGCCAAGTACCCGGGACAGCCTTCTATGGCTACACCTTC.

The chain uses TRBV6-1 and TRBJ2-5; 14 positions match TRBD2. Per the germline V gene, CDR1 is MNHNS and CDR2 is SASEGT. The CDR3 runs to 15 residues. Trimming took 4 bases from V and 2 from J; bases not matched to a gene: 0. The CDR3 region is CASSGLAGGQETQYF. The DNA for the CDR3 is TGTGCCAGCAGTGGACTAGCGGGGGGGCAAGAGACCCAGTACTTC.

The table lists this clonotype with a few counts. The chain joins TRBV7-2 to TRBJ2-5; 8 nucleotides align to TRBD1. This CDR3 is 14 amino acids long. Germline V gives CDR1 SGHTA, CDR2 FQGNSA. The J segment lost 1 base and the V segment lost 3 bases, leaving 1 base of the junction unmatched. The CDR3 region is CASSFTGGQETQYF. The CDR3 DNA is TGTGCCAGCAGCTTTACAGGGGGCCAAGAGACCCAGTACTTC. Complete variable domain (other parts from reference TRBV7-2 and TRBJ2-5): GAGVSQSPSNKVTEKGKDVELRCDPISGHTALYWYRQSLGQGLEFLIYFQGNSAPDKSGLPSDRFSAERTGGSVSTLTIQRTQQEDSAVYLCASSFTGGQETQYFGPGTRLLVL.

The chain joins TRBV4-1 to TRBJ2-5, with a weak D call TRBD1 (6 bases). Germline CDR1 and CDR2: MGHRA and YSYEKL. The CDR3 spans 15 residues. The V and J ends lost 0 bases and 1 base respectively, with 9 bases between them. This CDR3 is CASSQERQVQETQYF. CDR3 coding DNA: TGCGCCAGCAGCCAAGAGCGACAGGTCCAAGAGACCCAGTACTTC.

The chain combines TRBV5-1 with TRBJ2-3, with TRBD2 matching 10 bases. Trimming took 1 base from V and 4 from J; bases not matched to a gene: 15. Germline CDR1 SGHRS, CDR2 YFSETQ. CDR3 size: 19 residues. The CDR3 protein is CASSLTGLAEPGDADTQYF. The CDR3 region has the DNA TGCGCCAGCAGCTTGACAGGACTAGCGGAGCCGGGGGATGCAGATACGCAGTATTTT.

The chain has TRBV7-9 and TRBJ2-5; TRBD1 might be the D (5 bases). Germline loops: CDR1 SEHNR, CDR2 FQNEAQ (reference sequence). This CDR3 comprises 14 residues. V was pared by 4 bases and J by 5 bases, with 14 bases between. The CDR3 DNA reads TGTGCCAGCAGCTCAGGCCACAGGATCGAGACCCAGTACTTC. This gives the protein CASSSGHRIETQYF.

The V and J genes are TRBV30 and TRBJ2-1; D unresolved. Germline V gene lookup returns CDR1 GTSNPN and CDR2 SVGIG (reference sequence). The length of the CDR3 is 11 residues. Trimming shortened V by 3 bases and J by 10 bases, and 10 bases separated the two germline ends. The CDR3 loop is CAWRTVREQFF. For the CDR3, the DNA is TGTGCCTGGAGGACGGTGAGGGAGCAGTTCTTC.

The chain carries TRBV12-3 or TRBV12-4 and TRBJ1-1, with D possibly being TRBD1 (6 bases). V dropped 4 bases and J dropped 5 bases, with 11 bases sitting between them. This CDR3 spans 13 amino acids. CDR3 in amino acids: CASSSARGTEAFF. DNA for the CDR3: TGTGCCAGCAGTTCGGCCAGGGGAACTGAAGCTTTCTTT.

The sample holds a few counts of this clonotype. The chain has TRBV6-2 or TRBV6-3 and TRBJ2-1; 7 bases fit TRBD2. V lost 5 bases, J lost 9 bases, and 16 bases stayed unmatched. The CDR3 is 16 amino acids. CDR1 MNHEY and CDR2 SVGEGT come from the germline V gene. For the CDR3, the DNA is TGTGCCAGCAGTACGCACCGCGGGAGCAGTGTTCCTGAGCAGTTCTTC. Translation: CASSTHRGSSVPEQFF.

The chain joins TRBV19 to TRBJ1-4; 10 positions agree with TRBD1. The trim removed 5 bases at V and 5 bases at J, leaving 5 bases unmatched. The CDR3 extends over 15 amino acids. CDR1 and CDR2 (germline): LNHDA, SQIVND (reference sequence). CDR3 coding DNA: TGTGCCAGTAGTGTGGACAGGGGGGTAAATGAAAAACTGTTTTTT. Amino acid sequence: CASSVDRGVNEKLFF.

This clonotype was seen repeatedly, ten times or more. This chain uses TRBV6-5 with TRBJ2-3, with D perhaps matching TRBD2 (6 bases). The germline V gene has CDR1 MNHEY and CDR2 SVGAGI. Trimming shortened V by 8 bases and J by 7 bases, and 16 bases separated the two germline ends. CDR3 length: 13 amino acids. CDR3 residues: CASGPGAGYTQYF. The CDR3 DNA reads as TGTGCCAGCGGGCCAGGAGCGGGTTATACGCAGTATTTT.

The chain combines TRBV5-5 with TRBJ1-2; D is undetermined. The CDR3 covers 15 residues. V was clipped by 3 bases and J by 5 bases, with 17 bases between them. CDR1 SGHKS and CDR2 YYEKEE come from the germline V gene (reference sequence). For the CDR3, the DNA is TGTGCCAGCAGCTCAACGACTGAGCACCCTTATGGCTACACCTTC. Translated: CASSSTTEHPYGYTF.

This clonotype was found many times. V usage is TRBV6-5 and J usage is TRBJ2-2; the match to TRBD2 covers 7 bases. V lost 2 bases, J lost 1 base, and 4 bases stayed unmatched. Germline lookup yields CDR1 MNHEY and CDR2 SVGAGI. The CDR3 is made up of 16 amino acids. CDR3: CASSYMSSGNTGELFF. CDR3 DNA sequence: TGTGCCAGCAGTTACATGTCTAGCGGGAACACCGGGGAGCTGTTTTTT.

The CDR3 here is CASSTRKQPQHF. The CDR3 DNA sequence: TGTGCCAGCAGTACCCGAAAGCAGCCCCAGCATTTT. The genes are TRBV12-3 or TRBV12-4 and TRBJ1-5; D call uncertain. The CDR3 has 12 amino acids. The V end was cut by 5 bases, the J end by 7 bases, with 9 bases between.

This clonotype was counted many times. The CDR3 nucleotides are TGTGCCAGCAGCCTGGTGAATCAGCCCCAGCATTTT. Translated: CASSLVNQPQHF. This sequence joins TRBV7-9 and TRBJ1-5; D gene ambiguous. Trimming cost V 5 bases and J 4 bases, with 6 bases left between them. Germline CDR1 SEHNR, CDR2 FQNEAQ (reference sequence). The CDR3 runs to 12 residues.

This chain connects TRBV29-1 to TRBJ2-7; the D is unclear. CDR1 is SQVTM, CDR2 ANQGSEA, per germline. This CDR3 region has 14 residues. The CDR3 DNA follows: TGCAGTGCTCAGGTCGGGCTGTCGGCCTACGAGCAGTACTTC. Residues: CSAQVGLSAYEQYF.

The rearrangement links TRBV29-1 to TRBJ1-2, with D possibly TRBD1 on 5 matching bases. CDR1 is SQVTM and CDR2 is ANQGSEA in the germline V gene. This CDR3 has 12 residues. Trimming shortened V by 8 bases and J by 4 bases, and 14 bases separated the two germline ends. The CDR3 DNA is TGCAGCTCAACCCAGGGACCCTATGGCTACACCTTC. It specifies CSSTQGPYGYTF.